These 5 T cell receptor beta chains were all obtained from the same sample, sequenced in a study of regulatory T cells in long-lasting Graves disease (dated by TCRdb to the early 2020s). Per the publication, the time point label means: newly diagnosed GD, antithyroid drugs for less than 3 months. RNA was extracted from PBMCs in TRIzol for both TCR sequencing and RNA sequencing. The receptor library was made with multiplex PCR. The run used an Illumina HiSeq 4000. CDR3 regions were amplified by Arm-PCR with iRepertoire HTBI primers to construct TCR beta libraries. TCRdb reanalyzed the raw reads on its own, using fastp at Q25 for trimming and MiXCR for clone calling, and kept in-frame beta chains. Rows matching on CDR3 protein sequence are summarized as one entry with the most common DNA and genes. The sample table records 400,000 to 500,000 distinct CDR3 sequences; approximately 14% of these occur just once. The top ten hold more than 15% of the sample.

In addition, the sample was reused for a study of T cells in Graves' hyperthyroidism and ophthalmopathy.

Specimen: peripheral blood mononuclear cells (PBMCs), collected at new diagnosis, from a patient treated with antithyroid drugs. The receptors stem from a woman aged 45-65 years with Graves disease. Donor details come from another sample of the same person, matched by shared clones.

The genes are TRBV10-3 and TRBJ1-5; D remains unclear. CDR1 is ENHRY, CDR2 SYGVKD, per germline. The V end was cut by 3 bases, the J end by 1 base, with 10 bases between. This CDR3 is 15 amino acids long. In DNA form, the CDR3 reads TGTGCCATCAGTGATGGTCCGGGCAGCAATCAGCCCCAGCATTTT. Protein sequence: CAISDGPGSNQPQHF.

Regarding this clonotype: This may be a read error: a much more frequent sequence differs by one nucleotide. The V gene is TRBV7-9, the J gene TRBJ2-1; the D gene is possibly TRBD1 (6 bases). Gene TRBJ2-3 matches the end of the DNA better, so the J call may be wrong. This CDR3 region has 20 residues. Germline-derived CDR1 and CDR2 are SEHNR and FQNEAQ (reference sequence). For the CDR3, the DNA is TGTGCCGGCAGCCTCCCGGGACAAGACCTAAACCCGGTAAAACGAGATACGCAGTATTTT. This sequence encodes CAGSLPGQDLNPVKRDTQYF.

The table lists this clonotype with many counts. This sequence joins TRBV28 and TRBJ2-7, with a weak D call TRBD2 (6 bases). Trimming cost V 8 bases and J 2 bases, with 16 bases left between them. This CDR3 comprises 14 residues. Germline lookup yields CDR1 MDHEN and CDR2 SYDVKM. CDR3 sequence reads: CASGGSMTTYEQYF. The CDR3 DNA is TGTGCCAGCGGGGGGAGCATGACGACCTACGAGCAGTACTTC.

This clonotype was seen many times. The chain joins TRBV2 to TRBJ2-4; D possibly corresponds to TRBD2 (5 bases). V was shortened by 3 bases and J by 9 bases, with 9 bases between the two germline ends. The CDR3 spans 12 residues. Germline CDR1 and CDR2: SNHLY and FYNNEI. The CDR3 reads CASSDRGFIQYF. The CDR3 DNA sequence: TGTGCCAGCAGTGACCGGGGTTTCATTCAGTACTTC.

On this clonotype itself: Possible read error: a much larger clone is one base away. The rearrangement joins TRBV7-9 to TRBJ2-1; possibly TRBD1 for D (5 bases). From germline, CDR1 is SEHNR and CDR2 FQNEAQ (reference sequence). The CDR3 length is 16 residues. Written as DNA, the CDR3 is TGTGCCAGCAGCTTATTAGTCCTAGGGGCTTACAATGAGCAGTTGTTC. Translated, it gives CASSLLVLGAYNEQLF.